This entry lists 8 T cell receptor beta chains sequenced from one sample in a study of PD-1 blockade in classical Hodgkin lymphoma. Repertoires were generated with immunoSEQ multiplex PCR, while TCRdb's copy carries only in-frame clones and drops some. This sample has tens of thousands of clones, with 80% found just once. Each patient's relapse followed autologous stem cell transplantation, and brentuximab vedotin exposure varied. Sequences were derived from peripheral blood mononuclear cells (PBMCs), sampled before the second cycle of nivolumab. These receptors were taken from a human donor with classical Hodgkin lymphoma.

This clone was detected only once. The chain uses TRBV7-9 and TRBJ2-5; 8 nucleotides align to TRBD2. The CDR3 is made up of 16 amino acids. Germline V gives CDR1 SEHNR, CDR2 FQNEAQ (reference sequence). V lost 2 bases and J lost 5; bases outside the gene matches: 10. CDR3: CASSLRGSGAVETQYF. CDR3 DNA sequence: TGTGCCAGCAGCTTACGGGGTAGCGGGGCGGTCGAGACCCAGTACTTC.

The rearrangement uses TRBV6-5 and TRBJ1-2; no firm D call. Trimming shortened V by 1 base and J by 7 bases, and 16 bases separated the two germline ends. Per the germline V gene, CDR1 is MNHEY and CDR2 is SVGAGI. The CDR3 spans 15 residues. The CDR3 is CASSYLRPDRAGYTF. The CDR3 DNA follows: TGTGCCAGCAGTTACTTACGCCCTGACCGCGCTGGCTACACCTTC.

This rearrangement joins TRBV11-3 to TRBJ1-1; D remains ambiguous. Trimming stripped 2 bases from V and 4 bases from J, with 20 bases between. The CDR3 has 17 residues. Germline CDR1 is SGHNT and CDR2 is YENEEA. CDR3 residues: CASSLNPPTATGTEAFF. The DNA for the CDR3 is TGTGCCAGCAGCTTAAACCCTCCGACCGCGACTGGCACTGAAGCTTTCTTT.

As to this clone: A read error may produce the germline difference seen at one junction end. This chain links TRBV4-1 with TRBJ1-6, with a tentative D call TRBD1 (5 bases). The CDR3 totals 15 residues. The germline V gene has CDR1 MGHRA and CDR2 YSYEKL. In nucleotides, the CDR3 is TGCGCCAGCAGCCAATCCGGGGCTGGGGATTCATCCCTCCACTTT. Residues: CASSQSGAGDSSLHF.

V is TRBV14 and J is TRBJ1-1; 7 bases align to TRBD1. The CDR3 is 14 amino acids. V was pared by 8 bases and J by 0 bases, with 6 bases of the junction left unmatched. Germline CDR1 reads SGHDN; CDR2 reads FVKESK. CDR3 loop: CASRQGPLNTEAFF. CDR3 sequence (DNA): TGTGCCAGCCGACAGGGACCCTTGAACACTGAAGCTTTCTTT.

The rearrangement uses TRBV6-1 and TRBJ2-7; 11 nucleotides match TRBD1. The V and J ends lost 5 bases and 3 bases, in that order; junction bases with no gene match: 3. The CDR3 has 14 residues. Germline lookup yields CDR1 MNHNS and CDR2 SASEGT. CDR3 coding DNA: TGTGCCAGCAGTTTGGGACAGGGGGACTACGAGCAGTACTTC. It codes for CASSLGQGDYEQYF.

V usage is TRBV7-6 and J usage is TRBJ1-6; a weak D match, TRBD1 (5 bases). Trimming left V 6 bases short and J 0 bases short, with 15 bases between. The CDR3 spans 17 residues. Looked up from germline, CDR1 is SGHVS and CDR2 is FNYEAQ. As DNA, the CDR3 is TGTGCCAGCAGTCGTCTCTCCGGGGGCTCCTATAATTCACCCCTCCACTTT. The encoded protein is CASSRLSGGSYNSPLHF.

The V and J genes are TRBV5-6 and TRBJ2-5; D tentatively fits TRBD1 or TRBD2 (5 bases each). TRBJ2-7 matches the DNA end more closely, so the J call is doubtful. Germline V lookup: CDR1 SGHDT, CDR2 YYEEEE. The CDR3 covers 14 residues. CDR3 protein: CASSSPGTYYEQYF. Here the CDR3 DNA reads TGTGCCAGCAGCTCCCCCGGGACCTACTACGAGCAGTACTTC.